This TCR beta chain came from a study of cytotoxic CD8 clonotypes in ibrutinib-treated CLL. Across the study: Across the patients, roughly 10 were relapsed/refractory, around 16 treatment-naive and 17 to 18 IGHV unmutated. Productive templates per sample averaged 255,043; productive rearrangements, 80,000 to 95,000. The study's findings and limits: Baseline clonality exceeded age-matched healthy donors and tracked circulating CD8+ T-cell counts.

This clone turned up a few times. Its antigen is not identified. Some clones are missing from TCRdb's copy, which holds only in-frame ones; the method was immunoSEQ multiplex PCR. Among a few hundred thousand clones listed, approximately 67% were seen once. With cryopreserved PBMCs as the source, roughly 2 micrograms of genomic DNA went to TCR beta libraries. The germline V gene has CDR1 MNHNY and CDR2 SVGAGI (reference sequence). The CDR3 length is 13 residues. With 1 base removed from V and 2 bases from J, the gap between germline ends came to 3 bases. The chain employs TRBV6-6 and TRBJ1-5; D remains ambiguous. The sequence came from a human donor with chronic lymphocytic leukemia. The material was PBMCs, obtained after 36 months of ibrutinib treatment. The CDR3 region has the DNA TGTGCCAGCAGTTACTTTGGCAATCAGCCCCAGCATTTT. It codes for CASSYFGNQPQHF.